This T cell receptor (beta chain) was sequenced during a study of shared clonotypes between healthy human individuals (dated by TCRdb to about 2020). Notes on the research overall: The cohort included a few men and a couple of women between 18 and 49 years of age. To estimate repertoire size and how much clonotypes are shared between individuals, the study performed deep sequencing of blood TCR repertoires from about 5 healthy adults. To increase sequencing depth and limit assay-specific biases, TCR repertoire library preparation and sequencing were carried out by different laboratories using diverse techniques. For each donor, CD4 naive and CD4 memory were each run on three plates, CD8 naive on two plates, and CD8 memory on one plate. Per donor, leukapheresis produced somewhere between about 0.8 and 9 billion PBMCs.

The germline V gene provides CDR1 SGDLS and CDR2 YYNGEE. Spanning cysteine to phenylalanine, the CDR3 consists of 17 amino acids. The retained sequence is limited to the CDR3, 51 bases, with the frame set at the first base. V and J are trimmed by 0 bases and 2 bases, and the gene matches miss 5 bases of the junction. The sample holds one count of this clone. Its antigen remains undetermined. Per-base qualities were not stored, and no clone one base away is much larger. The study at large found these results: The genetic and exposure-history diversity represented was limited by the small number of donors. Rarefaction of sorted-subset datasets indicated incomplete sequencing despite the large sequencing depth. Naive subsets generally had larger estimated clonotype richness than memory subsets. Pairwise subsampling indicated that sequencing depth was expected to affect the degree of clonotype sharing among donors. Sharing across several donors was observed for about 5% of naive CD4, about 3.2% of naive CD8, about 2.3% of memory CD4, and around 0.4% of memory CD8 clonotypes. Only blood was sampled, and tissue TCR repertoires likely differ from those in blood. Higher generation probabilities were observed for clonotypes shared by all four sorted-subset donors than for non-shared clonotypes.

Using the deep immunoSEQ assay, multiplex PCR amplified TCR CDR3 regions from genomic DNA. For each cell subset, the extracted genomic DNA was distributed evenly across all wells of several immunoSEQ 96-well plates, and each plate served as one replicate. Each replicate PCR for sorted subsets received about 200 ng genomic DNA, equal to about 30,000 T cell genomes. The purified libraries were quantified using a Qubit 3.0 fluorometer, sized with a Bioanalyzer 2100, and then quantified again using the KAPA Library Quantification kit. Every immunoSEQ 96-well plate was sequenced on a dedicated single-read 150-cycle Illumina NextSeq 550 flow cell. Processing in the source paper ran as follows. Because the immunoSEQ output held only junctional sequences and lacked quality scores, the filtering could not match the filtering applied to full-length reads. To assign V/J genes and CDR3, sequences were annotated against IMGT germline references using PyIR, a Python wrapper for IgBLAST v1.9. Any read was removed if the V/J assignment was weak (E-value above 1e-6), the CDR3 was missing, or the read contained stop codons, out-of-frame junctions, or ambiguous translated residues. V3J clonotypes were defined by identical inferred V gene, J gene, and CDR3 amino acid sequence. Percentage overlap between repertoires was computed as shared unique clonotypes divided by the size of the smaller repertoire. Richness of each repertoire was evaluated using RTK rarefaction, the Chao1 estimator, and Recon v2.1 estimates of unobserved clonotypes. OLGA was used to compute generation probabilities for all TCRbeta clonotypes that the gDNA method yielded from a few donors. The source is immuneACCESS, and TCRdb retained only in-frame sequences with V and J called. Part of the clones is not carried over; for the studies checked, unresolved V genes explain less than half of this, and the remainder is unexplained. That table supplies the V and J calls and clone size; D and trimming were determined from the DNA. This sample lists around 2,000,000 clones; 93% were detected once. The ten top clones hold more than 1.5% of the sample.

CD8 naive samples were obtained by positive selection for CCR7 among CD45RO-negative cells, yielding a CD45RA+CCR7+ population from which TemRA cells were excluded. The donors were healthy, HIV-negative adults with no recently reported acute infections or vaccinations. All donors were Caucasian adults living in Nashville, Tennessee, USA. Blood was collected by leukapheresis, and PBMCs were isolated by Ficoll-Histopaque density gradient centrifugation and then cryopreserved in liquid nitrogen vapor phase. Analytical flow cytometry was used to check the purity and quantity of every magnetically sorted T cell population. Each sorted fraction had its genomic DNA isolated and then quantified by UV absorbance on a Nanodrop 2000c.

The source material was naive CD8+ T cells from PBMCs. What this sample's cell subset or site label stands for: CD45RA+CCR7+. The receptor's source is a man aged 18 to 29 in good health. Some clones in this sample may be carry-over from other donors' samples. The chain employs TRBV9 and TRBJ2-2; TRBD1 agrees with 9 junctional bases. The CDR3 reads CASSVGRDRENTGELFF. The DNA sequence is as follows: TGTGCCAGCAGCGTAGGTCGGGACAGGGAAAACACCGGGGAGCTGTTTTTT.